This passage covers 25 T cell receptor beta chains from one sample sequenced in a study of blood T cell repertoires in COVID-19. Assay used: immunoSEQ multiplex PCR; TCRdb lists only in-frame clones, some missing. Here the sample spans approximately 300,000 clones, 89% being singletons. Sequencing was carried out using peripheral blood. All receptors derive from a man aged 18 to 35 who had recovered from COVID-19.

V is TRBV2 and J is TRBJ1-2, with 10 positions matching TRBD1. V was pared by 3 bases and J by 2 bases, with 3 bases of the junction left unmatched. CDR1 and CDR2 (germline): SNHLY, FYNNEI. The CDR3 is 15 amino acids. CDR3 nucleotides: TGTGCCAGCAGTGAGATGGGACAGGGGAACTATGGCTACACCTTC. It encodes CASSEMGQGNYGYTF.

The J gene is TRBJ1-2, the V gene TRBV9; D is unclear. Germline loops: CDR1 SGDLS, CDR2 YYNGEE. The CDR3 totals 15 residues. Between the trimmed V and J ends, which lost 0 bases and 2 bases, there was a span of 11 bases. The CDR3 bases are TGTGCCAGCAGCGTAGATCCGGGTCTCAACTATGGCTACACCTTC. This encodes CASSVDPGLNYGYTF. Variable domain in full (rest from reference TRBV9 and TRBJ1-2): DSGVTQTPKHLITATGQRVTLRCSPRSGDLSVYWYQQSLDQGLQFLIQYYNGEERAKGNILERFSAQQFPDLHSELNLSSLELGDSALYFCASSVDPGLNYGYTFGSGTRLTVV.

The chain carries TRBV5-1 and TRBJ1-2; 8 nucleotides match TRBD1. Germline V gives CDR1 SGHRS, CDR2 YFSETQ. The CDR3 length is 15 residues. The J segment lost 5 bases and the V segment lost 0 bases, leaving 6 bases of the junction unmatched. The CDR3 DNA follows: TGCGCCAGCAGCTTGGCTCAGGGGGCTGGATATGGCTACACCTTC. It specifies CASSLAQGAGYGYTF. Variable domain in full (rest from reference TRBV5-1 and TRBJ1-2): KAGVTQTPRYLIKTRGQQVTLSCSPISGHRSVSWYQQTPGQGLQFLFEYFSETQRNKGNFPGRFSGRQFSNSRSEMNVSTLELGDSALYLCASSLAQGAGYGYTFGSGTRLTVV.

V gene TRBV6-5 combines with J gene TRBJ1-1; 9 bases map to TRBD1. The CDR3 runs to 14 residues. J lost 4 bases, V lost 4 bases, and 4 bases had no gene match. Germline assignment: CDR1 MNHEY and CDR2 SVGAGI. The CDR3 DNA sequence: TGTGCCAGCAGTTCACAGGGGGCCGGCACTGAAGCTTTCTTT. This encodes CASSSQGAGTEAFF.

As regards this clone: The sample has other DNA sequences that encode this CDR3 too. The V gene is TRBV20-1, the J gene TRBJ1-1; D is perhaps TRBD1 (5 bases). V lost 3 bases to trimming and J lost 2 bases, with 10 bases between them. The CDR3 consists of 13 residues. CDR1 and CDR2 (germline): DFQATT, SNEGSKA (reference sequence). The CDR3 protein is CSASRGGNTEAFF. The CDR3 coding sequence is TGCAGTGCTAGTAGGGGCGGTAACACTGAAGCTTTCTTT.

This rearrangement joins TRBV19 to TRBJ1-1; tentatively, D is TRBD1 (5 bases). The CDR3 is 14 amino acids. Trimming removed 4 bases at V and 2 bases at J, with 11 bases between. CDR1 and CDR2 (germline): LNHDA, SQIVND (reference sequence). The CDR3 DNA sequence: TGTGCCAGTAGTACAACCGGGGGTAACACTGAAGCTTTCTTT. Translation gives CASSTTGGNTEAFF. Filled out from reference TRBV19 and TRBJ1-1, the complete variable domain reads DGGITQSPKYLFRKEGQNVTLSCEQNLNHDAMYWYRQDPGQGLRLIYYSQIVNDFQKGDIAEGYSVSREKKESFPLTVTSAQKNPTAFYLCASSTTGGNTEAFFGQGTRLTVV.

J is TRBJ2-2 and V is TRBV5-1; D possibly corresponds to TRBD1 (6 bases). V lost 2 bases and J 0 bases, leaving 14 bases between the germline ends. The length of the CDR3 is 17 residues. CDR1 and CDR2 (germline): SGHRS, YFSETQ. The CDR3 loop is CASSLGRGPANTGELFF. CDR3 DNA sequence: TGCGCCAGCAGCTTAGGCAGGGGCCCCGCGAACACCGGGGAGCTGTTTTTT. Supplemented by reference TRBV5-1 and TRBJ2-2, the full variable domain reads KAGVTQTPRYLIKTRGQQVTLSCSPISGHRSVSWYQQTPGQGLQFLFEYFSETQRNKGNFPGRFSGRQFSNSRSEMNVSTLELGDSALYLCASSLGRGPANTGELFFGEGSRLTVL.

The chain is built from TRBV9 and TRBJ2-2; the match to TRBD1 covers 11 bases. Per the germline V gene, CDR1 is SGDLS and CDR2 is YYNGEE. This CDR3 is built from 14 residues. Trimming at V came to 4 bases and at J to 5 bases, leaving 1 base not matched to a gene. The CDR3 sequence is CASSRDRGTGELFF. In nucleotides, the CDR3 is TGTGCCAGCAGCAGGGACAGGGGGACCGGGGAGCTGTTTTTT.

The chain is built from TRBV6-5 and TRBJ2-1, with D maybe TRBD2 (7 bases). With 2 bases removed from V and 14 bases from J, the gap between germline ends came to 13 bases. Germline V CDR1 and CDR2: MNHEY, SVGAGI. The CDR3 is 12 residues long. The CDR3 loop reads CASSYGGASEFF. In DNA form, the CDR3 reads TGTGCCAGCAGTTACGGGGGGGCTAGCGAGTTCTTC.

The CDR3 DNA is TGTGCCAGCTTGGTCGGGGGGAACACTGAAGCTTTCTTT. Its translation is CASLVGGNTEAFF. This chain joins TRBV7-9 and TRBJ1-1; tentative D call: TRBD1 (5 bases). The V gene's germline CDR1 is SEHNR and CDR2 FQNEAQ (reference sequence). The CDR3 covers 13 residues. V shed 8 bases and J shed 1 base, with 11 bases lying between them. Full variable domain (remainder filled in from reference TRBV7-9 and TRBJ1-1): DTGVSQNPRHKITKRGQNVTFRCDPISEHNRLYWYRQTLGQGPEFLTYFQNEAQLEKSRLLSDRFSAERPKGSFSTLEIQRTEQGDSAMYLCASLVGGNTEAFFGQGTRLTVV.

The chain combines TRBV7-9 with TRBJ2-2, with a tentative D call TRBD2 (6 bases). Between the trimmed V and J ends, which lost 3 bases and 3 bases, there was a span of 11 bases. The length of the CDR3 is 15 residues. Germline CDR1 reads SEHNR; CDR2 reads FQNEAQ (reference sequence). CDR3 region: CASSFLVADTGELFF. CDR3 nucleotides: TGTGCCAGCAGCTTCCTTGTAGCGGACACCGGGGAGCTGTTTTTT.

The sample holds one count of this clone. The DNA for the CDR3 is TGTGCCAGCAGCCCGCCGGACAGCTACAATGAGCAGTTCTTC. This translates into CASSPPDSYNEQFF. V and J are TRBV7-2 and TRBJ2-1; D might be TRBD1 (6 bases). Germline V gene lookup returns CDR1 SGHTA and CDR2 FQGNSA. This CDR3 is built from 14 residues. The V end was cut by 5 bases, the J end by 3 bases, with 11 bases between.

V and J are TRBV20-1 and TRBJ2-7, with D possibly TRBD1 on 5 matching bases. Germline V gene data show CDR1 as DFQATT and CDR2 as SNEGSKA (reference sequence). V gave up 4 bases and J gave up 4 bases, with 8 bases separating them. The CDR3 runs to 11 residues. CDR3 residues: CSAKDSYEQYF. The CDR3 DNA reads TGCAGTGCTAAAGACAGTTACGAGCAGTACTTC.

This chain's CDR3 is CASRPVTGYYSGNTIYF. CDR3 DNA: TGTGCCAGTAGACCGGTTACTGGTTACTACTCTGGAAACACCATATATTTT. The chain carries TRBV19 and TRBJ1-3; D unresolved. This CDR3 is built from 17 residues. V was pared by 6 bases and J by 0 bases, with 18 bases between. Germline loops: CDR1 LNHDA, CDR2 SQIVND (reference sequence).

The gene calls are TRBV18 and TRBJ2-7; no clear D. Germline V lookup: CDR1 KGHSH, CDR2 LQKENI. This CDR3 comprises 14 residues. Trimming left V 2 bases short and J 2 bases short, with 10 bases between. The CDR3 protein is CASSPSSDTYEQYF. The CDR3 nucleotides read TGTGCCAGCTCACCAAGCTCAGACACCTACGAGCAGTACTTC.

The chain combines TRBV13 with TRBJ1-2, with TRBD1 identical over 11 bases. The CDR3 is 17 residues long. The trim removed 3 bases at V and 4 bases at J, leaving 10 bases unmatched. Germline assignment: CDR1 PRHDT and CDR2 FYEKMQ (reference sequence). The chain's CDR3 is CASSFRTGGAYGYGYTF. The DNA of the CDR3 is TGTGCCAGCAGCTTCCGGACAGGGGGCGCGTACGGCTATGGCTACACCTTC. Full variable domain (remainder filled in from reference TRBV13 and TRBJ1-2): AAGVIQSPRHLIKEKRETATLKCYPIPRHDTVYWYQQGPGQDPQFLISFYEKMQSDKGSIPDRFSAQQFSDYHSELNMSSLELGDSALYFCASSFRTGGAYGYGYTFGSGTRLTVV.

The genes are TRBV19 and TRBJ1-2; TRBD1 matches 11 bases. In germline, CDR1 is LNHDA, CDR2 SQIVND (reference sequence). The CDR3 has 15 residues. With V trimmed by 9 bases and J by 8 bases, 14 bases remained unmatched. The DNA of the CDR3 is TGTGCCAGCGGGGGACAGGGGGAATTTAACGTAGGCTACACCTTC. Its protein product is CASGGQGEFNVGYTF.

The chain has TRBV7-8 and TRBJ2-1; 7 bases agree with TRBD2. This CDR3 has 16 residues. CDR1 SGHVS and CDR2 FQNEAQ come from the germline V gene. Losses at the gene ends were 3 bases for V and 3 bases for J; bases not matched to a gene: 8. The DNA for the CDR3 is TGTGCCAGCAGCTTCACGAGACTAGCAGGCTACAATGAGCAGTTCTTC. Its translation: CASSFTRLAGYNEQFF. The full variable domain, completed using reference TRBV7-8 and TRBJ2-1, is GAGVSQSPRYKVAKRGQDVALRCDPISGHVSLFWYQQALGQGPEFLTYFQNEAQLDKSGLPSDRFFAERPEGSVSTLKIQRTQQEDSAVYLCASSFTRLAGYNEQFFGPGTRLTVL.

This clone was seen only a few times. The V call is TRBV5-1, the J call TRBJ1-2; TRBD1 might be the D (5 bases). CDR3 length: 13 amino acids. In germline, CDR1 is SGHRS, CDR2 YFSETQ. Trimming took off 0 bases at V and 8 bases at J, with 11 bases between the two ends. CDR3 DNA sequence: TGCGCCAGCAGCTTGGGGGGCAGAGAGGGCTACACCTTC. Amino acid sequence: CASSLGGREGYTF. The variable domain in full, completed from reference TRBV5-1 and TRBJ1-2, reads KAGVTQTPRYLIKTRGQQVTLSCSPISGHRSVSWYQQTPGQGLQFLFEYFSETQRNKGNFPGRFSGRQFSNSRSEMNVSTLELGDSALYLCASSLGGREGYTFGSGTRLTVV.

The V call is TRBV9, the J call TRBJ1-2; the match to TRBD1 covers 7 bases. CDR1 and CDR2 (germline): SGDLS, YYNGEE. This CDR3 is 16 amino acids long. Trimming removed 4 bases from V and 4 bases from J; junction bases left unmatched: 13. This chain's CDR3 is CASSIGQAPPFYGYTF. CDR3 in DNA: TGTGCCAGCAGCATCGGACAGGCCCCTCCGTTCTATGGCTACACCTTC.

The CDR3 region is CASSASDLQNTEAFF. CDR3 sequence (DNA): TGTGCCAGCAGCGCGAGCGACCTCCAGAACACTGAAGCTTTCTTT. J is TRBJ1-1 and V is TRBV9, with D uncertain. V was shortened by 3 bases and J by 1 base, with 13 bases between the two germline ends. This CDR3 is 15 amino acids long. CDR1 SGDLS and CDR2 YYNGEE come from the germline V gene.

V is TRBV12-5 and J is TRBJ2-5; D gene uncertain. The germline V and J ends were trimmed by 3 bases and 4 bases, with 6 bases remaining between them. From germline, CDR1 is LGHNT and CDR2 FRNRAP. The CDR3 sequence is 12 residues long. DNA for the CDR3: TGTGCTAGTGGTTTTCTTCTAGAGACCCAGTACTTC. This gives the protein CASGFLLETQYF. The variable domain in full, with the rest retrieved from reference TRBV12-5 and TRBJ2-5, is DARVTQTPRHKVTEMGQEVTMRCQPILGHNTVFWYRQTMMQGLELLAYFRNRAPLDDSGMPKDRFSAEMPDATLATLKIQPSEPRDSAVYFCASGFLLETQYFGPGTRLLVL.

CDR3 sequence reads: CASSWPTGGISPEAFF. DNA for the CDR3: TGTGCCAGCAGCTGGCCGACAGGGGGGATTAGCCCTGAAGCTTTCTTT. The chain links TRBV5-5 to TRBJ1-1, with 9 bases matching TRBD1. Trimming at V came to 3 bases and at J to 6 bases, leaving 12 bases not matched to a gene. The CDR3 totals 16 residues. Per the germline V gene, CDR1 is SGHKS and CDR2 is YYEKEE (reference sequence).

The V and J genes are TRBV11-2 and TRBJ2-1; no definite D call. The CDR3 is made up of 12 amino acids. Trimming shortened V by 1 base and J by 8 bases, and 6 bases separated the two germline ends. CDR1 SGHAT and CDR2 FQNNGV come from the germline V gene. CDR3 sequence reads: CASSLVPDEQFF. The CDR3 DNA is TGTGCCAGCAGCTTAGTCCCCGATGAGCAGTTCTTC.

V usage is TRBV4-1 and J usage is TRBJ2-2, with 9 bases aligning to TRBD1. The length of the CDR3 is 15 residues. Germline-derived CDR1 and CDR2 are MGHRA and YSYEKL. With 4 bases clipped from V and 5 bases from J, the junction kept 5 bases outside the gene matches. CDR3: CASSPRGQGTGELFF. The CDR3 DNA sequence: TGCGCCAGCAGCCCGCGGGGACAGGGAACCGGGGAGCTGTTTTTT.